This TCR beta chain was found in a study of neoadjuvant nivolumab and ipilimumab in lung cancer. Study context: The combination arm added day-1 ipilimumab 1 mg/kg to nivolumab 3 mg/kg on days 1, 15, 29. Findings and caveats of the study: Blood richness before therapy tracked richness in tumors resected after neoadjuvant therapy. TCR richness and clonality were higher in tumors than adjacent uninvolved lung. Only two of four nivolumab-treated tumors gained richness and clonality by surgery.

A remark on this clone: What it binds is unknown.

Germline V gives CDR1 MNHEY, CDR2 SMNVEV (reference sequence). V lost 6 bases to trimming and J lost 11 bases; unmatched junction nucleotides: 9. The CDR3 runs 13 residues. Assay: immunoSEQ multiplex PCR; the TCRdb copy retains only in-frame clones and omits some. The sample lists fewer than 15,000 clones, under 97% occurring once. This sequence joins TRBV27 and TRBJ2-3; TRBD2 aligns across 9 bases. This specimen consisted of peripheral blood, obtained after neoadjuvant nivolumab, alone or with ipilimumab, at or shortly before surgery. The receptor's source is an adult with non-small cell lung cancer. The CDR3 DNA sequence: TGTGCCAGCAGGGGGGGCGGGAGGGCCGAGCAGTATTTT. This encodes CASRGGGRAEQYF.